This TCR beta chain emerged from a study of CD8 T cells in Susac syndrome. Study results and limitations: Acknowledgment was made by the study that its TCR sequencing and HLA analysis involved a relatively small number of individuals.

Notes on this clonotype: Its specificity is unknown.

The V end lost 8 bases, the J end lost 0 bases, and 17 bases lay between the germline ends. The CDR3 has 16 residues. Per germline, CDR1 MDHEN and CDR2 SYDVKM. The TEMRA cells underwent FACS enrichment, while the CD8+ and CD4+ T cells underwent negative isolation. RNA, at about 0.45 to 1 ug, was reverse transcribed with random hexamers. It was immunoSEQ multiplex PCR that amplified TCR beta CDR3 across 54 Vbeta and 13 Jbeta. One entry per CDR3 protein, called by TCRdb with MiXCR from the immunoSEQ multiplex PCR reads. Here the sample spans some 200,000 distinct CDR3 sequences, 95% being singletons. Sequences were obtained from CD4+ T cells from PBMCs. The receptor was derived from a human donor with multiple sclerosis. The V call is TRBV28, the J call TRBJ1-3, with D maybe TRBD1 (6 bases). DNA of the CDR3: TGTGCCAGCTGGGGGCTACCCCAACACTCTGGAAACACCATATATTTT. Protein: CASWGLPQHSGNTIYF.